This passage covers 9 T cell receptor beta chains from one sample sequenced in a study of siplizumab effects on memory and regulatory T cells. Sequencing was performed with immunoSEQ multiplex PCR; in TCRdb, only in-frame clones are kept and a portion is missing. The table shows about 94,000 clones, with approximately 95% occurring only once. The specimen was non-Treg CD4+ T cells sorted from blood. The receptors shown here come from a human donor in good health.

The V and J genes are TRBV19 and TRBJ1-2; 8 positions agree with TRBD1. The ends lost 4 bases at V and 4 bases at J; junction bases unmatched: 8. This CDR3 is 15 amino acids long. Germline CDR1 and CDR2: LNHDA and SQIVND (reference sequence). As DNA, the CDR3 is TGTGCCAGTAGTACTCGGACAGGGAGCTCCTATGGCTACACCTTC. This sequence encodes CASSTRTGSSYGYTF.

The V call is TRBV11-2, the J call TRBJ2-2; D call uncertain. V was pared by 1 base and J by 4 bases, with 10 bases between. The CDR3 covers 15 residues. CDR1 is SGHAT and CDR2 is FQNNGV in the germline V gene. The CDR3, as DNA: TGTGCCAGCAGCTTAGTTTCTGAGCCCACCGGGGAGCTGTTTTTT. It is translated as CASSLVSEPTGELFF.

This clone came up a few times. V usage is TRBV6-4 and J usage is TRBJ1-1; no clear D gene. Germline CDR1 is MRHNA and CDR2 is SNTAGT. The CDR3 consists of 13 residues. Trimming cost V 6 bases and J 4 bases, with 12 bases left between them. CDR3 amino acids: CASSYEMGTEAFF. The DNA of the CDR3 is TGTGCCAGCAGCTATGAGATGGGCACTGAAGCTTTCTTT.

This clone showed up just once. The chain couples TRBV6-5 to TRBJ2-3; 7 bases are a match to TRBD1. Germline CDR1 MNHEY, CDR2 SVGAGI. The CDR3 is 12 residues long. The junction had 3 bases not matched to a gene; V was cut back by 5 bases and J by 7 bases. Here the CDR3 reads CASSRDRNTQYF. The DNA of the CDR3 is TGTGCCAGCAGTAGGGACAGAAATACGCAGTATTTT.

This chain connects TRBV4-2 to TRBJ2-6, with TRBD1 matching 8 bases. CDR3 length: 17 amino acids. J was trimmed by 3 bases and V by 5 bases; bases with no gene match: 9. From germline, CDR1 is LGHNA and CDR2 YNFKEQ. CDR3 protein: CASSSRTGSFGANVLTF. As DNA, the CDR3 is TGTGCCAGCAGCTCACGGACAGGGTCTTTTGGGGCCAACGTCCTGACTTTC.

V and J are TRBV29-1 and TRBJ2-2; 7 bases fit TRBD2. Trimming at V came to 7 bases and at J to 5 bases, leaving 4 bases not matched to a gene. Germline CDR1 reads SQVTM; CDR2 reads ANQGSEA. The CDR3 length is 12 residues. DNA of the CDR3: TGCAGCGCCCCCGGGGGGACCGGGGAGCTGTTTTTT. It encodes CSAPGGTGELFF.

This clone showed up just once. J is TRBJ2-1 and V is TRBV5-1; TRBD2 might be the D (6 bases). Germline V gene data show CDR1 as SGHRS and CDR2 as YFSETQ. Deletions cut 4 bases from V and 10 bases from J, with 15 bases between. The CDR3 covers 13 residues. CDR3: CASSATYSGEQFF. CDR3 bases: TGCGCCAGCAGCGCTACTTATAGCGGAGAGCAGTTCTTC.

The chain has TRBV7-2 and TRBJ2-5; D remains unclear. The DNA matches TRBJ2-7 better at its end, which makes the J call doubtful. Germline CDR1 is SGHTA and CDR2 is FQGNSA. The CDR3 loop spans 13 amino acids. The CDR3 coding sequence is TGTGCCAGCAGCTTAGGACGGATCTACGAGCAGTACTTC. Its protein is CASSLGRIYEQYF.

The rearrangement links TRBV4-3 to TRBJ2-6; 10 nucleotides align to TRBD2. The ends lost 3 bases at V and 0 bases at J; junction bases unmatched: 5. Per germline, CDR1 LGHNA and CDR2 YSLEER. The CDR3 is 18 amino acids. The CDR3: CASSQSPSGSSGANVLTF. Written as DNA, the CDR3 is TGCGCCAGCAGCCAGTCTCCTAGCGGGAGCTCTGGGGCCAACGTCCTGACTTTC.